Given below is one T cell receptor beta chain in context. This specimen comes from a study of CD8 T cells in Susac syndrome. RNA was extracted with the RNeasy kit, and a quantity of 0.5 to 1 ug was reverse transcribed using random hexamers. An immunoSEQ multiplex PCR generated amplified TCR beta CDR3 products spanning 54 Vbeta and 13 Jbeta. MiXCR, applied by TCRdb to the immunoSEQ multiplex PCR reads, yields one record per CDR3 protein. The repertoire holds 120,000 or so distinct CDR3 sequences, with nearly 96% as singletons. The CDR3 has 16 amino acids. Trimming pared 6 bases from V and 6 bases from J, leaving 23 bases between. Germline-derived CDR1 and CDR2 are MDHEN and SYDVKM. TCR beta sequencing was performed on blood CD8+ and CD4+ T cells. Negative isolation was applied to CD8+ and CD4+ T cells, and FACS enrichment was applied to TEMRA cells.

This receptor was identified in a human donor with Susac syndrome. Sequenced input: CD4+ T cells from PBMCs. The chain carries TRBV28 and TRBJ2-5; D is possibly TRBD2 (6 bases). CDR3 sequence (DNA): TGTGCCAGCAGCCTTGGGGGGAAGGGGTCTCAAAAGACCCAGTACTTC. Protein sequence: CASSLGGKGSQKTQYF.